Listed below are T cell receptor beta chains from one sample, sequenced in a study of blood T cell repertoires in COVID-19. The repertoire was sequenced with immunoSEQ multiplex PCR; TCRdb's copy has only in-frame clones and lacks some. Altogether under 150,000 clones are present, roughly 79% being singletons, with the ten largest covering roughly 7.7%. Sequencing was done on a sample of peripheral blood. The receptors shown here come from a human donor with acute or convalescent COVID-19. The donor label of this sample is uncertain. The CDR3 runs from the conserved cysteine through the conserved F or W. Each record gives: J gene, V gene, clone size, D gene, CDR3 protein, CDR3 DNA. The D gene is left open where the match is weak. Size values are once, few and many counts, or a class for expanded clones, and some rows have none.

TRBJ2-1	TRBV15	.	.	CATGGGGRSYNEQFF	TGTGCCACCGGAGGGGGGGGGCGCTCCTACAATGAGCAGTTCTTC
TRBJ2-5	TRBV3-1/TRBV3-2	.	.	CASSPRGETQYF	TGTGCCAGCAGCCCCAGGGGAGAGACCCAGTACTTC
TRBJ1-2	TRBV6-5	once	.	CASSYGLSGGYTF	TGTGCCAGCAGTTACGGGCTGTCCGGAGGCTACACCTTC
TRBJ2-7	TRBV6-5	.	.	CASRGNGEQYF	TGTGCCAGCCGCGGGAATGGCGAGCAGTACTTC
TRBJ2-1	TRBV5-6	.	.	CASSLTVSNEQFF	TGTGCCAGCAGCCTGACAGTTTCCAATGAGCAGTTCTTC
TRBJ1-2	TRBV15	.	TRBD1	CATSRESGTGALGYTF	TGTGCCACCAGCAGAGAATCCGGGACAGGGGCGCTTGGCTACACCTTC
TRBJ2-3	TRBV12-5	.	.	CASAPLGTSTDTQYF	TGTGCTAGTGCTCCTCTTGGTACATCCACAGATACGCAGTATTTT
TRBJ1-2	TRBV6-5	.	.	CASSSLRGSYGYTF	TGTGCCAGCAGTTCCCTCAGGGGCTCCTATGGCTACACCTTC
TRBJ1-5	TRBV6-4	.	.	CASLGRRYQPQHF	TGTGCCAGCCTGGGTAGGAGGTATCAGCCCCAGCATTTT
TRBJ1-2	TRBV3-1/TRBV3-2	few	.	CASWREGNGYTF	TGTGCCAGCTGGAGGGAGGGGAATGGCTACACCTTC
TRBJ2-1	TRBV7-8	.	.	CASSQESNSYNEQFF	TGTGCCAGCAGCCAAGAGTCTAATTCCTACAATGAGCAGTTCTTC
TRBJ1-2	TRBV7-9	.	.	CASSPQTVYGYTF	TGTGCCAGCAGTCCCCAGACAGTCTATGGCTACACCTTC
TRBJ1-1	TRBV7-8	.	.	CASSPRTAGTEAFF	TGTGCCAGCAGCCCCCGGACGGCGGGCACTGAAGCTTTCTTT
TRBJ1-1	TRBV30	few	TRBD1	CAWSLGQGGRYTEAFF	TGTGCCTGGAGTCTGGGGCAGGGGGGACGGTACACTGAAGCTTTCTTT
TRBJ2-4	TRBV11-2	.	.	CASSPSGQGGKNIQYF	TGTGCCAGCAGCCCCTCCGGCCAGGGAGGCAAAAACATTCAGTACTTC
TRBJ2-1	TRBV12-3/TRBV12-4	.	TRBD2	CASSGLAGEQFF	TGTGCCAGCTCCGGATTAGCGGGGGAGCAGTTCTTC
TRBJ2-1	TRBV5-6	.	TRBD2	CASSLASGGTRSYNEQFF	TGTGCCAGCAGCTTGGCGAGCGGGGGGACCCGCTCCTACAATGAGCAGTTCTTC
TRBJ2-7	TRBV14	.	TRBD1	CASSQGMGQGYEQYF	TGTGCCAGCAGCCAAGGGATGGGACAGGGTTACGAGCAGTACTTC
TRBJ1-3	TRBV19	.	.	CASRTIGEVSGNTIYF	TGTGCCAGTAGGACAATTGGGGAGGTCAGCGGAAACACCATATATTTT
TRBJ2-1	TRBV7-9	.	.	CASSPPDSYNEQFF	TGTGCCAGCAGCCCACCCGACAGCTACAATGAGCAGTTCTTC
TRBJ1-2	TRBV6-5	once	TRBD1	CASTLDREGYTF	TGTGCCAGCACCCTGGACAGGGAAGGCTACACCTTC
TRBJ1-2	TRBV18	.	TRBD1	CASSPRDRPSNYGYTF	TGTGCCAGCTCGCCGCGGGACAGGCCATCTAACTATGGCTACACCTTC
TRBJ2-4	TRBV19	many	TRBD1	CASKEGADIQYF	TGTGCCTCTAAAGAGGGGGCCGACATTCAGTACTTC
TRBJ1-1	TRBV6-5	.	.	CASRRLMNTEAFF	TGTGCCAGCAGACGACTGATGAACACTGAAGCTTTCTTT
TRBJ1-2	TRBV18	.	.	CASSPQQGHYGYTF	TGTGCCAGCTCACCACAACAGGGCCACTATGGCTACACCTTC
TRBJ2-3	TRBV7-6	.	TRBD1	CASSLTGVEDTQYF	TGTGCCAGCAGCCTGACAGGGGTCGAAGATACGCAGTATTTT
TRBJ2-5	TRBV9	once	.	CASTGGGQIGETQYF	TGTGCCAGCACCGGGGGTGGGCAGATTGGAGAGACCCAGTACTTC
TRBJ1-3	TRBV14	.	.	CASSQGRPTSGNTIYF	TGTGCCAGCAGCCAAGGCCGGCCGACATCTGGAAACACCATATATTTT
TRBJ2-5	TRBV19	.	.	CASSTDSISGTQYF	TGTGCCAGTAGCACGGACAGTATATCAGGGACCCAGTACTTC
TRBJ1-2	TRBV29-1	.	TRBD1	CSVWTGFYGYTF	TGCAGCGTTTGGACAGGGTTCTATGGCTACACCTTC
TRBJ2-7	TRBV11-2	.	.	CASRAEILQGYEQYF	TGTGCCAGCAGGGCTGAGATTTTACAGGGCTACGAGCAGTACTTC
TRBJ1-5	TRBV7-2	once	.	CASSLARQSNQPQHF	TGTGCCAGCAGCTTGGCCAGGCAAAGCAATCAGCCCCAGCATTTT
TRBJ1-5	TRBV6-5	.	.	CASSYSGASNQPQHF	TGTGCCAGCAGTTACTCGGGGGCTAGCAATCAGCCCCAGCATTTT
TRBJ2-1	TRBV5-6	.	.	CASSSRGNSYNEQFF	TGTGCCAGCAGCTCCAGGGGTAACTCCTACAATGAGCAGTTCTTC
TRBJ2-3	TRBV2	.	.	CASSNQRWADTQYF	TGTGCCAGCAGCAACCAGAGGTGGGCAGATACGCAGTATTTT
TRBJ1-6	TRBV5-1	once	TRBD1	CASSLGGTGVSPLHF	TGCGCCAGCAGCTTGGGAGGGACAGGGGTTTCACCCCTCCACTTT